The 19 T cell receptor beta chains given below trace back to one sample, sequenced in a study of early T cells in non-severe SARS-CoV-2 infection. One entry per CDR3 protein results from TCRdb running MiXCR on the 5' RACE reads. The table lists around 80,000 distinct CDR3 sequences, approximately 13% of them singletons. The specimen was whole blood. The receptors derive from an adult who was a healthcare worker with PCR-confirmed SARS-CoV-2 infection or an uninfected control (not recorded which).

This clonotype occurred many times. The chain joins TRBV20-1 to TRBJ2-3; D is unresolved. The CDR3 has 15 residues. Trimming shortened V by 1 base and J by 2 bases, and 13 bases separated the two germline ends. CDR1 DFQATT and CDR2 SNEGSKA come from the germline V gene (reference sequence). The CDR3 DNA follows: TGCAGTGCTAGAGGGAGCCGACAAACCACAGATACGCAGTATTTT. Its translation: CSARGSRQTTDTQYF.

This clonotype has just a few counts. The genes are TRBV2 and TRBJ1-5; perhaps TRBD1 as D (6 bases). Germline V gene lookup returns CDR1 SNHLY and CDR2 FYNNEI. CDR3 length: 15 amino acids. The V end lost 4 bases, the J end lost 2 bases, and 12 bases lay between the germline ends. CDR3 residues: CASSADRQGNQPQHF. In nucleotides, the CDR3 is TGTGCCAGCAGTGCGGATCGACAGGGCAATCAGCCCCAGCATTTT.

This clonotype has at least ten counts. V usage is TRBV11-1 and J usage is TRBJ2-1; D is uncertain. The CDR3 length is 15 residues. Germline V lookup: CDR1 SGHAT, CDR2 FQDESV (reference sequence). V was trimmed by 2 bases and J by 2 bases, leaving 10 bases between them. CDR3: CASSLRAPPYNEQFF. CDR3 sequence (DNA): TGTGCCAGCAGCTTACGAGCGCCCCCCTACAATGAGCAGTTCTTC.

This clonotype was recorded many times. V usage is TRBV6-6 and J usage is TRBJ2-7, with D perhaps TRBD1 (6 bases). This CDR3 comprises 13 residues. Germline V gives CDR1 MNHNY, CDR2 SVGAGI (reference sequence). Deletions cut 7 bases from V and 3 bases from J, with 13 bases between. CDR3 nucleotides: TGTGCCAGCAACACGGACAGATACTACGAGCAGTACTTC. It yields the protein CASNTDRYYEQYF.

This clonotype was seen many times. The chain uses TRBV6-5 and TRBJ2-5, with D tentatively TRBD1 or TRBD2 (5 bases each). The CDR3 spans 14 residues. The germline V and J ends were trimmed by 2 bases and 2 bases, with 9 bases remaining between them. The V gene's germline CDR1 is MNHEY and CDR2 SVGAGI. The CDR3 DNA follows: TGTGCCAGCAGTTACACGGGGCATCAAGAGACCCAGTACTTC. Translated: CASSYTGHQETQYF.

The V call is TRBV7-9, the J call TRBJ1-4; 9 nucleotides agree with TRBD1. With 5 bases clipped from V and 3 bases from J, the junction kept 13 bases outside the gene matches. CDR1 and CDR2 from the germline V gene are SEHNR and FQNEAQ (reference sequence). This CDR3 contains 18 residues. The CDR3 protein is CASSAGPQGANPNEKLFF. CDR3 sequence (DNA): TGTGCCAGCAGCGCCGGGCCACAGGGGGCGAATCCTAATGAAAAACTGTTTTTT. Full variable domain (outside the CDR3, taken from reference TRBV7-9 and TRBJ1-4): DTGVSQNPRHKITKRGQNVTFRCDPISEHNRLYWYRQTLGQGPEFLTYFQNEAQLEKSRLLSDRFSAERPKGSFSTLEIQRTEQGDSAMYLCASSAGPQGANPNEKLFFGSGTQLSVL.

This clonotype has a handful of counts. The CDR3 protein is CASSLRIYDEKLFF. DNA of the CDR3: TGTGCCAGCAGCTTGAGAATCTACGATGAAAAACTGTTTTTT. V and J are TRBV5-5 and TRBJ1-4; unclear D gene. CDR1 is SGHKS and CDR2 is YYEKEE in the germline V gene (reference sequence). The ends were cut back, 1 base at V and 6 bases at J, with 10 bases in the middle. CDR3 size: 14 residues.

This clonotype was counted only a few times. This sequence joins TRBV18 and TRBJ2-1, with 7 nucleotides matching TRBD1. The junction had 12 bases not matched to a gene; V was cut back by 3 bases and J by 10 bases. CDR1 is KGHSH, CDR2 LQKENI, per germline. The CDR3 is made up of 15 amino acids. CDR3 sequence: CASSPVRDSFLEQFF. For the CDR3, the DNA is TGTGCCAGCTCACCCGTCCGGGACAGTTTTTTGGAGCAGTTCTTC.

The chain uses TRBV28 and TRBJ1-2; D gene unclear. The V end lost 5 bases, the J end lost 6 bases, and 7 bases lay between the germline ends. The V gene's germline CDR1 is MDHEN and CDR2 SYDVKM. The CDR3 consists of 11 residues. The CDR3 DNA follows: TGTGCCAGCAGTACGGGGAATGGCTACACCTTC. This gives the protein CASSTGNGYTF.

The chain links TRBV29-1 to TRBJ2-6; 8 nucleotides align to TRBD1. Germline assignment: CDR1 SQVTM and CDR2 ANQGSEA. The CDR3 has 12 amino acids. Trimming at V came to 5 bases and at J to 11 bases, leaving 5 bases not matched to a gene. The DNA for the CDR3 is TGCAGCGTTACCGGGACAGGTGACGTCCTGACTTTC. It specifies CSVTGTGDVLTF.

There are many counts of this clonotype. This chain links TRBV6-6 with TRBJ1-2; 8 bases are shared with TRBD1. The trim removed 2 bases at V and 13 bases at J, leaving 18 bases unmatched. This CDR3 comprises 16 residues. Germline V gene lookup returns CDR1 MNHNY and CDR2 SVGAGI (reference sequence). The CDR3 reads CASSYELRSGQVGTTF. The CDR3 DNA follows: TGTGCCAGCAGTTACGAACTAAGATCGGGACAGGTCGGGACCACCTTC.

This clonotype was detected ten times or more. This chain joins TRBV3-1 and TRBJ1-6; 8 bases line up with TRBD1. V trimming: 1 base; J trimming: 7 bases; junction bases outside the gene matches: 9. Germline V lookup: CDR1 LGHDT, CDR2 YNNKEL (reference sequence). This CDR3 contains 17 residues. DNA of the CDR3: TGTGCCAGCAGCCAAGGTTTCCAGGACAGGGTGAATTCACCCCTCCACTTT. Amino acid sequence: CASSQGFQDRVNSPLHF.

The J gene is TRBJ2-5, the V gene TRBV20-1; 9 nucleotides align to TRBD2. Germline CDR1 reads DFQATT; CDR2 reads SNEGSKA (reference sequence). The V segment lost 6 bases and the J segment 2 bases; nucleotides outside the gene matches: 7. CDR3 size: 14 residues. CDR3 residues: CSAASGDLQETQYF. CDR3 bases: TGCAGTGCAGCTAGCGGGGACCTACAAGAGACCCAGTACTTC.

This clonotype showed up just a few times. The V and J genes are TRBV12-3 or TRBV12-4 and TRBJ1-5; TRBD1 matches at 8 bases. The J segment lost 8 bases and the V segment lost 7 bases, leaving 7 bases of the junction unmatched. The CDR3 is 13 residues long. This CDR3 is CASTDRGGKPQHF. CDR3 coding DNA: TGTGCCAGCACCGACAGGGGTGGTAAGCCCCAGCATTTT.

Many counts were recorded for this clonotype. CDR3 DNA: TGTGCCAGCAGCTTATTAGGGACCGTCTCCTATGCGAACACCGGGGAGCTGTTTTTT. Protein product: CASSLLGTVSYANTGELFF. V is TRBV7-3 and J is TRBJ2-2; D could derive from TRBD1 or TRBD2 (5 bases each). Trimming took off 2 bases at V and 0 bases at J, with 19 bases between the two ends. Per the germline V gene, CDR1 is SGHTA and CDR2 is FQGTGA. The CDR3 is made up of 19 amino acids.

This clonotype appeared a few times. This chain uses TRBV5-5 with TRBJ2-5, with 7 positions matching TRBD2. After removal of 4 bases from V and 5 bases from J, the junction contained 5 bases not matched to a gene. This CDR3 has 13 residues. CDR1 SGHKS and CDR2 YYEKEE come from the germline V gene (reference sequence). This chain's CDR3 is CASSRSGTETQYF. CDR3 nucleotide sequence: TGTGCCAGCAGCCGGAGCGGGACGGAGACCCAGTACTTC.

The chain carries TRBV7-9 and TRBJ2-1; 9 bases line up with TRBD2. CDR3 length: 14 amino acids. V lost 3 bases, J lost 8 bases, and 5 bases stayed unmatched. CDR1 is SEHNR and CDR2 is FQNEAQ in the germline V gene (reference sequence). The CDR3 protein is CASSLREGEDEQFF. The CDR3 region has the DNA TGTGCCAGCAGCTTGCGGGAGGGTGAAGATGAGCAGTTCTTC.

The sample holds a few counts of this clonotype. The J gene is TRBJ2-1, the V gene TRBV3-1; no clear D gene. Germline CDR1 LGHDT, CDR2 YNNKEL (reference sequence). V shed 2 bases and J shed 7 bases, with 9 bases lying between them. This CDR3 has 13 residues. The CDR3 region is CASSQRVGNEQFF. As DNA, the CDR3 is TGTGCCAGCAGCCAAAGGGTGGGAAATGAGCAGTTCTTC.

This clonotype was picked up a small number of times. The chain carries TRBV29-1 and TRBJ1-4, with D maybe TRBD1 (5 bases). The CDR3 spans 12 residues. Germline V gene data show CDR1 as SQVTM and CDR2 as ANQGSEA. DNA for the CDR3: TGCAGTGTTAACCGGGGGAGTGAAAAACTGTTTTTT. It is translated as CSVNRGSEKLFF.